The present T cell receptor (beta chain) was sequenced within a study of blood T cell repertoires in COVID-19. Clones were sequenced by immunoSEQ multiplex PCR, and TCRdb holds only the in-frame ones, with some missing. The sample includes 360,000 or so clones, around 83% of them seen just once. Cohorts were based on clinical histories the participants reported. Per germline, CDR1 MNHEY and CDR2 SVGAGI. J gave up 1 base and V 6 bases, and 4 bases lay outside the gene matches. This CDR3 has 14 amino acids. The V and J genes are TRBV6-5 and TRBJ2-7, with 9 bases lining up with TRBD1. Sequencing was done on a sample of PBMCs or T cells enriched from blood (not recorded which). This clonotype was obtained from a woman aged 50 to 60 who had recovered from COVID-19. The CDR3 DNA is TGTGCCAGCAGCGCGACAGGGGGGTCCTACGAGCAGTACTTC. Its protein is CASSATGGSYEQYF.